This T cell receptor beta chain was found in a study of T cell responses to AZD1222 COVID-19 vaccine. The study, taken as a whole, reports: Most donors were white British and more were female, and clonal diversity was possibly underestimated. Only after the peak T cell response were repertoires sampled.

Assay: immunoSEQ multiplex PCR; the TCRdb copy retains only in-frame clones and omits some. In the table there are roughly 80,000 clones, about nine tenths of which are singletons. Germline V gene lookup returns CDR1 SGDLS and CDR2 YYNGEE. The CDR3 extends over 14 amino acids. V lost 2 bases and J 9 bases, leaving 12 bases between the germline ends. Points on this clone: Its antigen is as yet unknown.

This chain links TRBV9 with TRBJ1-6; no clear D. The TCR sequence derives from an adult in good health. Here the sequenced sample was peripheral blood, taken on day 0 of AZD1222 vaccination. The CDR3 sequence is CASSVSEVASPLHF. Here the CDR3 DNA reads TGTGCCAGCAGCGTGAGCGAGGTCGCTTCACCCCTCCACTTT.